What follows are 9 T cell receptor beta chains derived from one specimen sequenced in a study of T cells in Graves' hyperthyroidism and ophthalmopathy. RNA transcripts served as the template for amplifying TCR beta CDR3 regions. The HTBI set primed first-round TCR CDR3 RT-PCR. A single record per CDR3 protein comes from TCRdb applying MiXCR to the multiplex PCR reads. This table has some 300,000 distinct CDR3 sequences, around 19% appearing once. The sequencing sample was made of blood. The source is a man aged 50-59 years with Graves' ophthalmopathy.

This clonotype was found many times. The V gene is TRBV28, the J gene TRBJ2-1, with 8 bases matching TRBD2. The CDR3 has 16 residues. V was clipped by 1 base and J by 3 bases; unmatched bases: 5. Germline assignment: CDR1 MDHEN and CDR2 SYDVKM. DNA for the CDR3: TGTGCCAGCAGTTTATATGGCCTAGCGGGCTACAATGAGCAGTTCTTC. Protein product: CASSLYGLAGYNEQFF.

This clonotype was picked up many times. The gene calls are TRBV11-2 and TRBJ2-5, with D unresolved. The CDR3 contains 11 residues. Between the trimmed V and J ends, which lost 6 bases and 8 bases, there was a span of 10 bases. Germline CDR1 is SGHAT and CDR2 is FQNNGV. The CDR3, as DNA: TGTGCCAGCAGTTCCCTGGGAACCCAGTACTTC. This translates into CASSSLGTQYF.

This chain links TRBV11-2 with TRBJ1-2; 12 nucleotides line up with TRBD1. CDR3 length equals 14 residues. CDR1 SGHAT and CDR2 FQNNGV come from the germline V gene. The junction had 5 bases not matched to a gene; V was cut back by 5 bases and J by 7 bases. CDR3 sequence reads: CASSHRDRGPGYTF. The CDR3 DNA reads as TGTGCCAGCAGCCACCGGGACAGGGGGCCTGGCTACACCTTC.

There are a few counts of this clonotype. The V gene is TRBV11-2, the J gene TRBJ1-5, with a tentative D call TRBD1 (5 bases). Per the germline V gene, CDR1 is SGHAT and CDR2 is FQNNGV. This CDR3 is 13 amino acids long. Trimming removed 6 bases from V and 3 bases from J, with 9 bases in between. For the CDR3, the DNA is TGTGCCAGCAGTGACAGTTTCAATCAGCCCCAGCATTTT. Translating it yields CASSDSFNQPQHF.

The chain employs TRBV9 and TRBJ2-7; TRBD2 is a possible D gene (6 bases). Germline V CDR1 and CDR2: SGDLS, YYNGEE. V shed 2 bases and J shed 0 bases, with 9 bases lying between them. The CDR3 consists of 14 residues. CDR3 sequence: CASSVGGDSYEQYF. The DNA of the CDR3 is TGTGCCAGCAGCGTCGGAGGGGACTCCTACGAGCAGTACTTC.

The CDR3 DNA reads TGTGCCAGTAGTATTTGGCAGGGGATCGATCAGCCCCAGCATTTT. Its protein is CASSIWQGIDQPQHF. This chain joins TRBV19 and TRBJ1-5, with a tentative D call TRBD1 (6 bases). This CDR3 contains 15 residues. In germline, CDR1 is LNHDA, CDR2 SQIVND (reference sequence). V shed 3 bases and J shed 5 bases, with 14 bases lying between them.

This clonotype turned up a few times. V is TRBV6-1 and J is TRBJ2-1, with D maybe TRBD1 (5 bases). The CDR3 has 12 amino acids. Trimming left V 7 bases short and J 9 bases short, with 13 bases between. Looked up from germline, CDR1 is MNHNS and CDR2 is SASEGT. CDR3 loop: CASNQGAGEQFF. The CDR3 DNA sequence: TGTGCCAGCAATCAGGGTGCCGGTGAGCAGTTCTTC.

This chain uses TRBV27 with TRBJ2-1; tentatively, D is TRBD2 (5 bases). This CDR3 spans 14 amino acids. Trimming left V 5 bases short and J 4 bases short, with 12 bases between. Germline CDR1 MNHEY, CDR2 SMNVEV (reference sequence). The CDR3 DNA follows: TGTGCCAGCAGTGCGGCACCGGGATACAATGAGCAGTTCTTC. This codes for CASSAAPGYNEQFF.

The sample holds one count of this clonotype. The gene calls are TRBV7-2 and TRBJ2-5; D uncertain. Trimming removed 6 bases from V and 4 bases from J, with 12 bases in between. The germline gives CDR1 SGHTA, CDR2 FQGNSA. The CDR3 covers 13 residues. The CDR3 loop is CASRPEERETQYF. CDR3 coding DNA: TGTGCCAGCAGACCAGAGGAGCGAGAGACCCAGTACTTC.